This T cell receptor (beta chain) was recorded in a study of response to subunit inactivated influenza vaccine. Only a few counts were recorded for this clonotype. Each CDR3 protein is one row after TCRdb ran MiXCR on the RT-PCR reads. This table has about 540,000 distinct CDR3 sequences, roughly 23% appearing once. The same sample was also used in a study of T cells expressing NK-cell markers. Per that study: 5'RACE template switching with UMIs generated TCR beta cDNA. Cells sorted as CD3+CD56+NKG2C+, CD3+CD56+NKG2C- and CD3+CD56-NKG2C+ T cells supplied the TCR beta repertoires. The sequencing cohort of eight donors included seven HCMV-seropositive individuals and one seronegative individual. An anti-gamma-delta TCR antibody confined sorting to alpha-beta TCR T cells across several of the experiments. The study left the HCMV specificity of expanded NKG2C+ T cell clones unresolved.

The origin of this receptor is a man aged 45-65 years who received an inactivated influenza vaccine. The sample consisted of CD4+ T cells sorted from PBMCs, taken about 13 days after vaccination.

The CDR3 region has the DNA TGTGCCAGCAGTTACTCACTAGCGGGGGTCTACAATGAGCAGTTCTTC. Translation: CASSYSLAGVYNEQFF. The gene calls are TRBV6-5 and TRBJ2-1; 11 nucleotides agree with TRBD2. The CDR3 runs 16 residues. The trim removed 0 bases at V and 3 bases at J, leaving 1 base unmatched. The V gene's germline CDR1 is MNHEY and CDR2 SVGAGI.